This is a list of T cell receptor beta chains from one sample in a study of cytomegalovirus exposure and HLA in healthy donors. Profiled with immunoSEQ multiplex PCR; TCRdb holds only in-frame clones, not every one. The top ten hold around 1% of the sample, which has fewer than 250,000 clones, about four fifths seen once. Material: PBMCs. All receptors derive from a woman aged 40-49 years in good health and CMV-seronegative. CDR3s include the opening cysteine and the closing phenylalanine or tryptophan. A D gene is named only where the DNA matches it firmly. For some rows the clone size is stated as once, few or many, or as a class when expanded; others skip it.

cdr3_nt cdr3_aa clone_size j_call v_call d_call
TGTGCCAGCAGATCTCACGGCGGGGAGCTGTTTTTT CASRSHGGELFF NA TRBJ2-2 TRBV2 NA
TGTGCCAGCAGCTCCGACAGGGCGAATGGCTACACCTTC CASSSDRANGYTF NA TRBJ1-2 TRBV6-5 TRBD1
TGTGCCAGCACCTTGAGGATTTTGGGGCAGTACTTC CASTLRILGQYF NA TRBJ2-7 TRBV9 NA
TGTGCCAGCAGCTCGTCGGGACTAGGAAACAATGAGCAGTTCTTC CASSSSGLGNNEQFF NA TRBJ2-1 TRBV5-4 TRBD2
TGTGCCAGTAGTCTTTACAATGAGCAGTTCTTC CASSLYNEQFF few TRBJ2-1 TRBV19 NA
TGTGCCAGTAGTAAACAGGGATGGAGTTCCTACGAGCAGTACTTC CASSKQGWSSYEQYF NA TRBJ2-7 TRBV19 NA
TGTGCCAGCAGCTTAGGAGACGGGAGGGCAGTTGTTGGTGAGCAGTTCTTC CASSLGDGRAVVGEQFF few TRBJ2-1 TRBV11-2 TRBD2
TGTGCCAGCAGCTCGTCACAGGGGGCGCAGAATGGCTACACCTTC CASSSSQGAQNGYTF NA TRBJ1-2 TRBV5-6 TRBD1
TGTGCCAGCAGCCCAGGGGGACTAGCAGAGACCCAGTACTTC CASSPGGLAETQYF NA TRBJ2-5 TRBV6-5 TRBD2
TGTGCCAGCTCAAGGCAGGGGGCCTACAATGAGCAGTTCTTC CASSRQGAYNEQFF NA TRBJ2-1 TRBV18 TRBD1
TGTGCCAGCAGTGTCGACATGAGCTCTGGAAACACCATATATTTT CASSVDMSSGNTIYF NA TRBJ1-3 TRBV5-4 NA
TGTGCCAGCAGCGCGGGACAGGGGGCTGGCTACACCTTC CASSAGQGAGYTF NA TRBJ1-2 TRBV5-6 TRBD1
TGTGCCAGCTCAATGAGGGGGAGCCGGGATCCAATGAACACTGAAGCTTTCTTT CASSMRGSRDPMNTEAFF NA TRBJ1-1 TRBV18 NA
TGCGCCAGCAGCCAAGATTACGGGACAGGGGGGCCCAAACTGTTTTTT CASSQDYGTGGPKLFF NA TRBJ1-4 TRBV11-2 TRBD1
TGTGCCAGCAGCCCTACTGGAGACATCCGGGGTGAGCAGTTCTTC CASSPTGDIRGEQFF NA TRBJ2-1 TRBV7-9 NA
TGCGCCAGCAGCACCCTAGCGGGAGGGACGGATACGCAGTATTTT CASSTLAGGTDTQYF NA TRBJ2-3 TRBV5-1 TRBD2
TGTGCCAGCAGCCAAGTGACAGGACATCAGCCCCAGCATTTT CASSQVTGHQPQHF NA TRBJ1-5 TRBV4-2 NA
TGCGCCAGCAGCTCCCAGACAGGCCCTAACTATGGCTACACCTTC CASSSQTGPNYGYTF NA TRBJ1-2 TRBV5-1 NA
TGCGCCAGCAGCTCAGGACAGGGACGGCAAGAGACCCAGTACTTC CASSSGQGRQETQYF once TRBJ2-5 TRBV5-1 TRBD1
TGTGCCAGCAGCCCAAGAGGACTAGCGGACAATGAGCAGTTCTTC CASSPRGLADNEQFF NA TRBJ2-1 TRBV7-9 TRBD2
TGTGCCAGTAGTCTTCGGAACACTGAAGCTTTCTTT CASSLRNTEAFF NA TRBJ1-1 TRBV19 NA
TGTGCCAGCAGTAACAGGGCTAACACTGAAGCTTTCTTT CASSNRANTEAFF NA TRBJ1-1 TRBV27 NA
TGTGCCAGCAGCCCGCGGGTCAGCCTCACTGAAGCTTTCTTT CASSPRVSLTEAFF NA TRBJ1-1 TRBV7-2 NA
TGTGCCAGCTCACCACCGCGACTAAACTCTGGAAACACCATATATTTT CASSPPRLNSGNTIYF NA TRBJ1-3 TRBV18 NA
TGCAGCGTTGTACGTGACAGGATCTACGAGCAGTACTTC CSVVRDRIYEQYF NA TRBJ2-7 TRBV29-1 NA
TGTGCCAGCAGCTCCCCCAGCGGTAGCACAGATACGCAGTATTTT CASSSPSGSTDTQYF NA TRBJ2-3 TRBV5-5 NA
TGTGCCAGCAGCCAGGGGCCTAGGGTTTATACTGAAGCTTTCTTT CASSQGPRVYTEAFF few TRBJ1-1 TRBV14 NA
TGTGCTAGTGGCCGGGGACAGGGGAGGAATGAGCAGTTCTTC CASGRGQGRNEQFF NA TRBJ2-1 TRBV12-5 TRBD1
TGCGCCAGCAGCCAAAGAATCGACAGCTACGAGCAGTACTTC CASSQRIDSYEQYF NA TRBJ2-7 TRBV4-1 NA
TGTGCCAGCACCATACAGGGGGTAGACACTGAAGCTTTCTTT CASTIQGVDTEAFF NA TRBJ1-1 TRBV18 TRBD1
TGTGCCAGCAGTTTAACTAGCGGGGGCAATGAGCAGTTCTTC CASSLTSGGNEQFF NA TRBJ2-1 TRBV27 TRBD2
TGCGCCAGCAGCTTACAGAGCTCTGGGGCCAACGTCCTGACTTTC CASSLQSSGANVLTF NA TRBJ2-6 TRBV5-1 NA
TGTGCCAGCAGCTTTTATTCGCGTAGCACTGAAGCTTTCTTT CASSFYSRSTEAFF few TRBJ1-1 TRBV7-9 NA
TGTGCCAGTACCTCGCGTCGCAGGGACACCGGGGAGCTGTTTTTT CASTSRRRDTGELFF once TRBJ2-2 TRBV19 NA
TGTGCCAGCAGTTTATCGGGTGTCGGGTACAATGAGCAGTTCTTC CASSLSGVGYNEQFF NA TRBJ2-1 TRBV27 NA
TGCGCCAGCAGCTTGGTTTTGGACAGGGGGGCTGAAGCTTTCTTT CASSLVLDRGAEAFF NA TRBJ1-1 TRBV5-1 TRBD1
TGTGCCTGGAAAACGGGACAGCCCATTGGGACCCAGTACTTC CAWKTGQPIGTQYF NA TRBJ2-5 TRBV30 TRBD1
TGTGCCATCAGCGAGGCCTTGAGGGCGAACATTCAGTACTTC CAISEALRANIQYF NA TRBJ2-4 TRBV10-3 NA
TGTGCCAGCAGCTTCCAGGGTTATAGCAATCAGCCCCAGCATTTT CASSFQGYSNQPQHF NA TRBJ1-5 TRBV5-8 NA
TGTGCCAGCAGCCAGTTGGGAGGAGGCGAAAAACTGTTTTTT CASSQLGGGEKLFF NA TRBJ1-4 TRBV14 NA
TGTGCCAGCAGCTTAGGTGGGGGCCAGTTACAGCCCCAGCATTTT CASSLGGGQLQPQHF NA TRBJ1-5 TRBV7-2 NA
TGTGCCAGCACGGGGGGTTCTTACTCCTACGAGCAGTACTTC CASTGGSYSYEQYF NA TRBJ2-7 TRBV6-1 TRBD2
TGTGCCAGCAGTTTCCCGAGCGGGGAGCTGTTTTTT CASSFPSGELFF NA TRBJ2-2 TRBV27 NA
TGTGCCAGTATTCCGGCGGGACAGGGAGTTAATGAGCAGTTCTTC CASIPAGQGVNEQFF NA TRBJ2-1 TRBV19 TRBD1
TGTGCCTGGAGTAGAAAAACGGGTAATGAAAAACTGTTTTTT CAWSRKTGNEKLFF NA TRBJ1-4 TRBV30 NA
TGTGCCAGCAGCTCTTCCCGGGGGACCTACGAGCAGTACTTC CASSSSRGTYEQYF NA TRBJ2-7 TRBV13 NA
TGCGCCAGCAGCCAAGTGCTAAGTAGGGAGGAGTTGGATCAGCCCCAGCATTTT CASSQVLSREELDQPQHF NA TRBJ1-5 TRBV4-1 NA
TGTGCCAGTAGTATTGGGGGGACCCAGCCCCAGCATTTT CASSIGGTQPQHF few TRBJ1-5 TRBV19 NA
TGTGCCAGTGGGATGACAGGGACAGCTGGAAACACCATATATTTT CASGMTGTAGNTIYF NA TRBJ1-3 TRBV19 TRBD1
TGTGCCAGCAGCTTTGGCCCCTCAACCCAACGGGGGGCGCAGTATTTT CASSFGPSTQRGAQYF once TRBJ2-3 TRBV5-6 TRBD2
TGTGCCAGCAGCTTAGTTGGGAGTAGCGGGGCAGATACGCAGTATTTT CASSLVGSSGADTQYF NA TRBJ2-3 TRBV11-2 TRBD2
TGTGCCAGCAGCCCCGGTGGCGGGAGGGCCACAGATACGCAGTATTTT CASSPGGGRATDTQYF NA TRBJ2-3 TRBV5-4 TRBD2
TGTGCCAGCAGGGACAGGGTAAACACCGGGGAGCTGTTTTTT CASRDRVNTGELFF NA TRBJ2-2 TRBV7-2 TRBD1
TGTGCCAGCAGCTTATGGGGGGGGGATCTGGCCGGGGAGCTGTTTTTT CASSLWGGDLAGELFF few TRBJ2-2 TRBV7-3 TRBD2
TGTGCCTGGACTAGCGGGCCTTCCTACGAGCAGTACTTC CAWTSGPSYEQYF NA TRBJ2-7 TRBV30 TRBD2
TGCAGCGTTGAAGGCGGGACAGCCCTAACCTACAATGAGCAGTTCTTC CSVEGGTALTYNEQFF NA TRBJ2-1 TRBV29-1 NA
TGTGCCAGCAGTTTCATTGGCTCCTCTAGCACAGATACGCAGTATTTT CASSFIGSSSTDTQYF once TRBJ2-3 TRBV7-2 NA
TGTGCCAGCAGCACCTACCCGGGGCTCGGGAGGAACACTGAAGCTTTCTTT CASSTYPGLGRNTEAFF NA TRBJ1-1 TRBV7-2 NA